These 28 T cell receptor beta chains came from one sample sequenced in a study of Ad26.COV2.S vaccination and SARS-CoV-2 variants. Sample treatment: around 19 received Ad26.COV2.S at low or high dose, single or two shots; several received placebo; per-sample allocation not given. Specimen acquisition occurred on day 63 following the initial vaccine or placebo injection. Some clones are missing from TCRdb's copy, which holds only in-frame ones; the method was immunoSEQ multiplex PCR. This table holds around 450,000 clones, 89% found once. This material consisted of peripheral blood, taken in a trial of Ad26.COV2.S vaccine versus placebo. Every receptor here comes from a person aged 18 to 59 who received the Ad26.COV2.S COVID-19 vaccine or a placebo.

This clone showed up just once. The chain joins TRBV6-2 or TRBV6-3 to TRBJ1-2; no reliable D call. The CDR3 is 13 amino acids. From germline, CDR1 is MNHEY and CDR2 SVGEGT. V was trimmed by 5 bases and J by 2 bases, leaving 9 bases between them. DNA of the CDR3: TGTGCCAGCAGTACGGTCTGGAACTATGGCTACACCTTC. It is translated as CASSTVWNYGYTF.

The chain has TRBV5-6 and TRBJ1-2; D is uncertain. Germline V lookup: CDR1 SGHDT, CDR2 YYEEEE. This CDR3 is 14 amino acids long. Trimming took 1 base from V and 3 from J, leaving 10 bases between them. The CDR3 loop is CASSLMEGYYGYTF. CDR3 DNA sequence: TGTGCCAGCAGCTTGATGGAGGGATACTATGGCTACACCTTC.

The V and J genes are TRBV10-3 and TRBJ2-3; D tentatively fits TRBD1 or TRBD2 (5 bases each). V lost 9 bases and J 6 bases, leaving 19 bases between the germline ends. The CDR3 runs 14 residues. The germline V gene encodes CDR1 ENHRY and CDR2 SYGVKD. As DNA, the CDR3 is TGTGCCATAGGAGACAGAGGGGATGTCGATACGCAGTATTTT. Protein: CAIGDRGDVDTQYF.

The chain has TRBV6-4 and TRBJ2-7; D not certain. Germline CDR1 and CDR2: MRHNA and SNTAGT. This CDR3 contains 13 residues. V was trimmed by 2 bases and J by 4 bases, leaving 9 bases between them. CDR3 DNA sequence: TGTGCCAGCAGTGACCCGACCGGTTACGAGCAGTACTTC. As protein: CASSDPTGYEQYF.

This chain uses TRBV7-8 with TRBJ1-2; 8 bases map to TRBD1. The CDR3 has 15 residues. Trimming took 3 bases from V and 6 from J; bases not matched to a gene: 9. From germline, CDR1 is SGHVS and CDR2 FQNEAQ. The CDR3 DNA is TGTGCCAGCAGCTTGGGACAGGACGTGGGTCATGGCTACACCTTC. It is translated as CASSLGQDVGHGYTF.

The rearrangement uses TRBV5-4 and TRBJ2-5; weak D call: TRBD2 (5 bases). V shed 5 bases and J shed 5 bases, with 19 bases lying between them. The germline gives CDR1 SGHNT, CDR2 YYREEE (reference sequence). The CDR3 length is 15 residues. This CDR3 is CASSPEPTSPETQYF. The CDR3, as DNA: TGTGCCAGCAGTCCCGAACCTACTAGTCCCGAGACCCAGTACTTC.

CDR3 DNA sequence: TGCAGTGCTAGTCCCATCCCGCGGGAGAGGTACAATGAGCAGTTCTTC. Its translation: CSASPIPRERYNEQFF. The rearrangement uses TRBV20-1 and TRBJ2-1; the match to TRBD2 covers 7 bases. The CDR3 runs to 16 residues. Germline assignment: CDR1 DFQATT and CDR2 SNEGSKA (reference sequence). The trim removed 3 bases at V and 4 bases at J, leaving 12 bases unmatched.

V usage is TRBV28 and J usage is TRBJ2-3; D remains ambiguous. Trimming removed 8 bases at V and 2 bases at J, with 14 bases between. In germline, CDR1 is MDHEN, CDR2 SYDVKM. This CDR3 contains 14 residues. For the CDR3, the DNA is TGTGCCAGCTACCGCCTCAGCGACACAGATACGCAGTATTTT. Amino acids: CASYRLSDTDTQYF.

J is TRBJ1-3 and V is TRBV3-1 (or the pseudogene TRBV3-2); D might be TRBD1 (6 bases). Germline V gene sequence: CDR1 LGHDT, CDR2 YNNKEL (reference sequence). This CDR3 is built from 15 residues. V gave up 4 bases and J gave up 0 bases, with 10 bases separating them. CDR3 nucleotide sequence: TGTGCCAGCAGCCCGACAGGTAGCTCTGGAAACACCATATATTTT. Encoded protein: CASSPTGSSGNTIYF.

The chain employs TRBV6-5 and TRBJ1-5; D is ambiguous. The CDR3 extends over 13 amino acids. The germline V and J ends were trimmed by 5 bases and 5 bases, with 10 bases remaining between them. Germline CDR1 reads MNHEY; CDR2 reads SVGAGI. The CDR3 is CASSIRSHQPQHF. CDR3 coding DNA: TGTGCCAGCAGTATTAGGAGCCATCAGCCCCAGCATTTT.

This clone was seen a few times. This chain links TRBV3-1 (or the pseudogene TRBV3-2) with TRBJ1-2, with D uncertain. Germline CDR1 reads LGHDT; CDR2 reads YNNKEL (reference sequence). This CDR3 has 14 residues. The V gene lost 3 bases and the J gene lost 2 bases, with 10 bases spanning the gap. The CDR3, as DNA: TGTGCCAGCAGCCATGGTGAATCCAACTATGGCTACACCTTC. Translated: CASSHGESNYGYTF.

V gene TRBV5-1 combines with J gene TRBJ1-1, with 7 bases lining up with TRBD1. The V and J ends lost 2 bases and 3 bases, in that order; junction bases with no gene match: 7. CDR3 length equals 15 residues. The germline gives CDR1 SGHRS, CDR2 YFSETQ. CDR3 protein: CASSLLPGGDTEAFF. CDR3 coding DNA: TGCGCCAGCAGCTTACTGCCAGGGGGGGACACTGAAGCTTTCTTT.

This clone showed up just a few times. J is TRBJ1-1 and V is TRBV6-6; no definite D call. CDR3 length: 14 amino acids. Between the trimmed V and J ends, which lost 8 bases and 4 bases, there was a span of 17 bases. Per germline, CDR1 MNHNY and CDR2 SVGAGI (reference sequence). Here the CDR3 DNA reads TGTGCCAGCCATCGTGGGGAGGTAGGCACTGAAGCTTTCTTT. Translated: CASHRGEVGTEAFF.

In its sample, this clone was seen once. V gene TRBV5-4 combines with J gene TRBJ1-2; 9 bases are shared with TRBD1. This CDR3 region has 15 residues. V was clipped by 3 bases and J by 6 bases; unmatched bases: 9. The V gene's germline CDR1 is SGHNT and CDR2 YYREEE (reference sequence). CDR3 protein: CASSYRDRANNGYTF. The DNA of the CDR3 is TGTGCCAGCAGCTACCGGGACAGGGCAAACAATGGCTACACCTTC.

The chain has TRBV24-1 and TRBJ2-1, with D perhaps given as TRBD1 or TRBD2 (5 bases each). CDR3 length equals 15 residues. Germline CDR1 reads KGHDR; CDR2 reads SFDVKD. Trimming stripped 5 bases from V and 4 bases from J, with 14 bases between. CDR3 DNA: TGTGCCACCAGTGCCCAATTGGGGGTTTACAATGAGCAGTTCTTC. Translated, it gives CATSAQLGVYNEQFF.

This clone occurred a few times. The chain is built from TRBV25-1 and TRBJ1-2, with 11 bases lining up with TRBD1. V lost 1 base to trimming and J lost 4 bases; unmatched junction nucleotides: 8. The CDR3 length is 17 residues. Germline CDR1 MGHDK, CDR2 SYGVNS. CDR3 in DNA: TGTGCCAGCAGTGAATGGACAGGGGGCGTCCCCCTCTATGGCTACACCTTC. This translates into CASSEWTGGVPLYGYTF.

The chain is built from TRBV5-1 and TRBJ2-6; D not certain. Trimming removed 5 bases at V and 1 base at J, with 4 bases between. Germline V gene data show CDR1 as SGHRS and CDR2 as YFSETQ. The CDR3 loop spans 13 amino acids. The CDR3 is CASRESGANVLTF. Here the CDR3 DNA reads TGCGCCAGCAGGGAGTCTGGGGCCAACGTCCTGACTTTC.

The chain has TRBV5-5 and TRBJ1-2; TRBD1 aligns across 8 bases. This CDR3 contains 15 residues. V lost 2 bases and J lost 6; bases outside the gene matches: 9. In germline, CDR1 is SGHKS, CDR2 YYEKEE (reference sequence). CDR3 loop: CASSLNFPGGDGYTF. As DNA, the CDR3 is TGTGCCAGCAGCTTAAATTTTCCAGGGGGCGATGGCTACACCTTC.

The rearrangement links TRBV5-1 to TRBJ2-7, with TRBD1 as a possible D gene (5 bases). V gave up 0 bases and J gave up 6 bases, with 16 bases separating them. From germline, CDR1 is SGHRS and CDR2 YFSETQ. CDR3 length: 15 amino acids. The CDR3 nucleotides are TGCGCCAGCAGCTTGGATCGGCAGGGTTTGGGCGAGCAGTACTTC. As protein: CASSLDRQGLGEQYF. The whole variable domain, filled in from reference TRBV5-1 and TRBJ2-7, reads KAGVTQTPRYLIKTRGQQVTLSCSPISGHRSVSWYQQTPGQGLQFLFEYFSETQRNKGNFPGRFSGRQFSNSRSEMNVSTLELGDSALYLCASSLDRQGLGEQYFGPGTRLTVT.

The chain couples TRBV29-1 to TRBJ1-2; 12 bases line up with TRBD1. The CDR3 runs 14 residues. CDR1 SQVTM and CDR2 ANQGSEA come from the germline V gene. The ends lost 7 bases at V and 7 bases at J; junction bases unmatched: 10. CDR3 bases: TGCAGCGATGGGACAGGGGGCTTGTATGCTGGCTACACCTTC. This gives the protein CSDGTGGLYAGYTF.

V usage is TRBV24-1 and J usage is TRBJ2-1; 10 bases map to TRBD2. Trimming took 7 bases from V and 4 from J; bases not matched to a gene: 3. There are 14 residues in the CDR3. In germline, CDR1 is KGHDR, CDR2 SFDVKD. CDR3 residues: CATSRTSGYNEQFF. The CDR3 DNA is TGTGCCACCAGCAGGACTAGCGGTTACAATGAGCAGTTCTTC.

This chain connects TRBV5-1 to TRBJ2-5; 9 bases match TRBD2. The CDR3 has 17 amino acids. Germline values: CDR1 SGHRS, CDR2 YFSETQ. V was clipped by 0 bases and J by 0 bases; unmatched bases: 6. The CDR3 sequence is CASSLARLAGNQETQYF. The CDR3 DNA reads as TGCGCCAGCAGCTTGGCCAGGCTAGCGGGAAACCAAGAGACCCAGTACTTC.

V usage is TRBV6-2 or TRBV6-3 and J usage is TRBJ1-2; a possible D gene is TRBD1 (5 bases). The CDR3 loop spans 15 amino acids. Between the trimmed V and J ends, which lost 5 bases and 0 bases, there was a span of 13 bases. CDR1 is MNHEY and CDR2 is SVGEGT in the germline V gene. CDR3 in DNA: TGTGCCAGCAGTCACACTCGGGGGACTAACTATGGCTACACCTTC. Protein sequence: CASSHTRGTNYGYTF.

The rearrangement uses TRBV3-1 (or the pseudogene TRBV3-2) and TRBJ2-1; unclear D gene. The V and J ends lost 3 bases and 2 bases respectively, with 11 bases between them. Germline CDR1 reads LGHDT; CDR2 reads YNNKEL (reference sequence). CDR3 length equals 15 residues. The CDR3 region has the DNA TGTGCCAGCAGCCATAGGGTATCGCCCTACAATGAGCAGTTCTTC. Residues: CASSHRVSPYNEQFF.

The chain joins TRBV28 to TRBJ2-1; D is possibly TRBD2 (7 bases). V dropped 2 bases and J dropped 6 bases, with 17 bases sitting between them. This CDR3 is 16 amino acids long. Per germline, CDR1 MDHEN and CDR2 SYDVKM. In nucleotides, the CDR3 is TGTGCCAGCAGTTTACGGGGGGCAGGGATGAGCAATGAGCAGTTCTTC. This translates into CASSLRGAGMSNEQFF.

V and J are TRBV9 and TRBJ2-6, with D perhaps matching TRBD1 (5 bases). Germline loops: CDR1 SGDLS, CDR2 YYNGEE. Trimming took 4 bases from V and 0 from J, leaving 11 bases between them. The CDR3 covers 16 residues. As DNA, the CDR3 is TGTGCCAGCAGCACTTGGGGCAGCTCTGGGGCCAACGTCCTGACTTTC. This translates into CASSTWGSSGANVLTF.

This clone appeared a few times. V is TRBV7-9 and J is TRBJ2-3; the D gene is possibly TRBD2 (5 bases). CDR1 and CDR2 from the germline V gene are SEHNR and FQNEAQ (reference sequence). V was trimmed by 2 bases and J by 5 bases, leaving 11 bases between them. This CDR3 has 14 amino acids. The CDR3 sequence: CASSLQAGVDTQYF. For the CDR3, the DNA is TGTGCCAGCAGCTTACAGGCCGGGGTAGATACGCAGTATTTT.

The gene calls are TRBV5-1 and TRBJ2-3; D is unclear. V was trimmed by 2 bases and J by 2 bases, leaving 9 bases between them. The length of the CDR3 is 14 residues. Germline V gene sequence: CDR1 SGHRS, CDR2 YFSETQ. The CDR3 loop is CASSFPGYTDTQYF. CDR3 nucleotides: TGCGCCAGCAGCTTCCCGGGCTACACAGATACGCAGTATTTT.